The source of this T cell receptor (beta chain) is a study of T cells in Graves' hyperthyroidism and ophthalmopathy (dated by TCRdb to about 2019). Notes on the research overall: Peripheral blood was collected at initial diagnosis, before any treatment. After sampling, hyperthyroidism patients received methimazole starting at 30 mg daily, and ophthalmopathy patients received high-dose intravenous methylprednisolone. The roughly 100 discovery patients were divided at random into training and test sets in a 7:3 ratio. Prospective prediction of ophthalmopathy was tested in an independent validation cohort of approximately 18 hyperthyroidism patients and some 17 patients who later progressed to ophthalmopathy. Thyroid tissue and blood T-cell repertoires from about six Graves' hyperthyroidism patients were also compared in the study. The paper reports TCR Vbeta CDR3 sequencing of approximately 140 peripheral blood samples: fewer than 50 ophthalmopathy, about 75 hyperthyroidism and around 17 progressor patients. TCR V-J signatures able to tell the groups apart were searched for in a discovery cohort of 100 patients, of whom roughly 42 had Graves' ophthalmopathy and 57 had stable Graves' hyperthyroidism.

The CDR1 and CDR2 encoded by the germline V gene (reference sequence) are SEHNR and FQNEAQ. Cut back by 5 bases and 10 bases, the V and J ends lie 14 bases apart. Counted from cysteine to phenylalanine, this CDR3 has 12 amino acids. The CDR3 DNA has 36 bases and is translated from base 1. What the authors observed across the whole study: In cross-validation, a model built on a 13 V-J signature told ophthalmopathy apart from stable hyperthyroidism with over 85% sensitivity and roughly 81% specificity, and in testing the same model reached 80%/75%. Sample size was not statistically predetermined, and investigators were not blinded to group allocation. During validation, the model predicted progression to ophthalmopathy a median of around six months ahead of onset, with almost 71% sensitivity and roughly 72% specificity. Most expanded thyroid clonotypes (frequency above 0.001) were also found in blood, which suggests that blood repertoires may mirror thyroid immune responses.

As for this clonotype: Its specific antigen is unknown. The sample holds no much larger clone one base away, and base qualities are not on file.

A patient counted as having stable Graves' hyperthyroidism if no progression to ophthalmopathy occurred over 18 months of follow-up. Hyperthyroidism patients were aged 18 to 65 years and newly diagnosed, with disease duration of less than 2 months. Any patient with an uncontrolled infection, another autoimmune disease, pregnancy or lactation was excluded. Clinical symptoms, serum thyroxine and TRAb, thyroid ultrasound, and orbital computed tomography formed the basis for the diagnoses. Ficoll-Paque density gradient centrifugation was used to isolate PBMCs from about 10 ml of fresh peripheral blood. Trizol reagent was used to extract total RNA, and RNA quality was then checked on an Agilent 2100 Bioanalyzer. Amplification of TCR beta CDR3 regions was carried out from RNA transcripts. For the first round of RT-PCR on the TCR CDR3, the HTBI primer set was used together with the Qiagen OneStep RT-PCR kit. Libraries were constructed in a second round of multiplex PCR, after which size selection and purification were performed. Libraries were sequenced paired-end with 100 bp reads on an Illumina HiSeq2000. As for how the authors treated the data: SOAPnuke was used to process the raw data, throwing out any read that contained adapters or uncalled bases, had a mean Phred below 15, or lacked an exact constant-primer or identifier match. High-quality paired reads were merged using COPE v1.2.5, and each unique nucleotide sequence was defined as a clonotype. MiTCR v1.1 was used to align clonotypes to the IMGT TRBV, TRBD and TRBJ reference segments. Analysis was restricted to V-J combinations with a frequency above 0.0001, which covered about 99% of repertoires. The TCS score was defined as the ratio of F50 (clonal expansion) to E x V (chaos), calculated using BLOSUM62-based TCRdist between CDR3 peptides within each V-J. Welch's t-statistics and random forest reduced 514 V-J features to about 12, which were used in a naive Bayes classifier (R e1071). Using fastp at Q25 and MiXCR, TCRdb reprocessed the public reads and kept productive beta chains. Entries are consolidated by CDR3 protein sequence, retaining the most common genes and DNA. These V and J calls derive from TCRdb rather than the authors' analysis. The sample table contains around 340,000 distinct CDR3 sequences; only one count was recorded for around 13% of them. Jointly, the top ten make up around 23% of the sample.

The V gene is TRBV7-9 and the J gene is TRBJ1-1; a confident D gene designation cannot be given. Sequenced: blood. The sequence came from a woman aged 30 to 39 with Graves' hyperthyroidism. This receptor has the CDR3 CASSALGSPAFF. The DNA is TGTGCCAGCAGCGCCCTAGGGTCGCCAGCTTTCTTT.